The text below deals with one T cell receptor (beta chain). Its antigen target is currently unknown. No per-base quality is available; no much larger clone lies one base away. The data are from a study of vaccination effects on CD4 cells after COVID-19 (dated by TCRdb to 2022 to 2024). As for the study more broadly: The ViraFEST assay stimulated PBMC with viral peptide pools and then used TCR sequencing to identify antigen-specific CD4+ T cell clonotypes by expansion. Across the study, the median time from the second dose to post-vaccine sampling was 72 days (range 14 to 241). Two million PBMC per well were cultured in IMDM with about 4.6% human AB serum, around 9.1 IU/ml IL-2 and gentamicin, plus 10 ug/ml peptides. The full study included fewer than eleven COVID-19 convalescent patients and several SARS-CoV-2-naive healthy vaccine recipients. Cultures from other donors in the study were sequenced with the Oncomine TCR Beta short-read assay on an Illumina iSeq 100. The study compared SARS-CoV-2 spike-specific CD4+ TCR repertoires before and after mRNA vaccination in COVID-19 convalescent patients and infection-naive vaccine recipients.

The paper as a whole reports these results and caveats: Both infection-induced and vaccine-induced clones contracted markedly at late post-vaccination timepoints, which is consistent with waning T cell responses. Among healthy vaccine recipients, nearly all vaccine-induced clones were SARS-CoV-2 mono-reactive, and only 1 of 255 was cross-reactive with common cold coronaviruses. Only a small number of convalescent patients were included, and no early post-infection timepoints were available, which limited the study.

The method was the immunoSEQ multiplex PCR assay. DNA from the CD4+ T cells that had been cultured and isolated underwent TCR beta CDR3 sequencing. As for the authors' bioinformatics: The analysis removed non-productive TCR sequences, trimmed reads to the CDR3 region, and retained only CDR3s that were 7 or more amino acids long. The MANAFEST web app was used to pick out antigen-specific clonotypes by comparing their expansion in peptide wells with that in reference cultures. Positive clones required FDR<0.05 expansion versus reference and all other wells, odds ratio above 5, and frequency above 0.1% in two replicate wells. Clonotypes significantly expanded in SARS-CoV-2 spike wells and in at least one common cold coronavirus spike condition were defined as cross-reactive. CDR3 similarity was assessed by Levenshtein distance with the stringdist R package, and unrooted trees were built with ape in R 3.6.1. TCRdb limited this immuneACCESS table to in-frame rearrangements with V and J called. A share of clones is missing; checked studies link under half to unresolved V genes, and the rest is unexplained. V and J calls and clone size are given by that table; D and trimming were obtained from the DNA. In this sample the table shows 40,000 to 50,000 clones, 65% to 80% of which occur a single time. The top ten constitute roughly 9.7% of the sample.

After about 10 days of culture, CD4+ T cells were isolated with the EasySep CD4+ T cell isolation kit. Two doses of either the BNT162b2 or the mRNA-1273 mRNA SARS-CoV-2 vaccine were administered to participants. Healthy vaccine recipients had no prior SARS-CoV-2 infection, confirmed by negative nucleocapsid antibodies before and after vaccination. Half of the culture medium was replaced with fresh IL-2-containing medium on days 3 and 7. Each peptide stimulation condition was cultured in triplicate wells unless otherwise noted. PBMC were separated from whole blood using Ficoll-Paque Plus gradient centrifugation and were then either cryopreserved at -140C or used fresh. Genomic DNA was extracted from cultured CD4+ T cells with the QIAamp micro DNA kit. The sequence derives from a human donor who received a COVID-19 vaccine. The sequenced sample was CD4+ T cells from PBMCs cultured without peptide, obtained after COVID-19 vaccination.

The CDR3 is CASSRRTGSRETQYF. DNA sequence: TGTGCCAGCAGTCGCAGGACAGGGTCGAGGGAGACCCAGTACTTC. The receptor chain draws on TRBV7-9 and TRBJ2-5; 8 bases in the middle match TRBD1. V is trimmed back by 6 bases and J by 5 bases, and the junction contains 11 bases that no gene match accounts for. The germline V gene (reference sequence) specifies SEHNR as CDR1 and FQNEAQ as CDR2. Spanning cysteine to phenylalanine, the CDR3 consists of 15 amino acids. CDR3 DNA only is kept here, 45 bases in frame from base 1.